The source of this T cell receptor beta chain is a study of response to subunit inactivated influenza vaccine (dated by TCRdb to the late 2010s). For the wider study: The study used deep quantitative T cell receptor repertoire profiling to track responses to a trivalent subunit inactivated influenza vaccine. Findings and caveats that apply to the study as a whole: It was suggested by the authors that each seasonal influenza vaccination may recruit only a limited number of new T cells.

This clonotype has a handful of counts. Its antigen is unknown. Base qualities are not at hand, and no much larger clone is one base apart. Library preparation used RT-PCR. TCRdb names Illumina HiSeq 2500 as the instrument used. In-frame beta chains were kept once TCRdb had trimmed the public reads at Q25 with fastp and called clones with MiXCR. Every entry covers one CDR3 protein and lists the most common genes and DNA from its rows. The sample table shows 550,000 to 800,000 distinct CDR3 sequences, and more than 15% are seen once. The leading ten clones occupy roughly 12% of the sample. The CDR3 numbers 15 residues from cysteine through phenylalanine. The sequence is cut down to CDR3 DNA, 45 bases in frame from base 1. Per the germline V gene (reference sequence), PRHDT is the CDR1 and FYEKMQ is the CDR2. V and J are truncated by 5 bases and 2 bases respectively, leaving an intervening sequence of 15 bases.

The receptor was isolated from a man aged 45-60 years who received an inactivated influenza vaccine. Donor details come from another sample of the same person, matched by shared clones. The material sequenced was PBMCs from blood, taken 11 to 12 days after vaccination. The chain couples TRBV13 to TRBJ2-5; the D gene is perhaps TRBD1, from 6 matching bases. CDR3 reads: CASSPPGATQETQYF. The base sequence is TGTGCCAGCAGCCCGCCAGGGGCAACACAAGAGACCCAGTACTTC.